This T cell receptor beta chain was captured in a study of radiation and T cells in renal cell carcinoma. TCRdb's table, derived via immunoSEQ multiplex PCR, lists solely in-frame clones and lacks some. Of around 22,000 clones listed, about three fifths were seen once; the top ten hold about 20%. CDR1 is MNHNY and CDR2 is SVGAGI in the germline V gene (reference sequence). The V and J ends lost 3 bases and 0 bases respectively, with 6 bases between them. The CDR3 spans 15 residues. Treatment defined: treatment-naive control, cytoreductive nephrectomy. The sample here was tumor tissue, taken from a patient whose treatment was nephrectomy without radiotherapy. The chain couples TRBV6-6 to TRBJ2-6; D uncertain. The receptor's source is a man between 35 and 55 years old with renal cell carcinoma. The DNA for the CDR3 is TGTGCCAGCAGTTATGTGGCCTCTGGGGCCAACGTCCTGACTTTC. Translating it yields CASSYVASGANVLTF.